These 25 T cell receptor beta chains were all obtained from the same sample, sequenced in a study of technical replicates of blood from several donors. Here immunoSEQ multiplex PCR was the method, and the copy in TCRdb shows in-frame clones only, minus some. The repertoire holds 74,000 or so clones, with around nine tenths as singletons. The specimen sequenced was T cells isolated from PBMCs. The receptors derive from a human donor in good health.

The chain carries TRBV6-6 and TRBJ2-2; 12 bases are shared with TRBD1. The CDR3 is made up of 16 amino acids. Germline V CDR1 and CDR2: MNHNY, SVGAGI (reference sequence). V was clipped by 5 bases and J by 4 bases; unmatched bases: 5. In DNA, the CDR3 is TGTGCCAGCAGTCCCCGGGACAGGGGGCCCACCGGGGAGCTGTTTTTT. As protein: CASSPRDRGPTGELFF.

The chain carries TRBV6-4 and TRBJ2-1; D is possibly TRBD1 (6 bases). This CDR3 has 11 amino acids. Germline V gene data show CDR1 as MRHNA and CDR2 as SNTAGT. Trimming cost V 8 bases and J 15 bases, with 17 bases left between them. The CDR3 coding sequence is TGTGCCAGCCGATCTGGGGACAAACGGTTCTTC. It yields the protein CASRSGDKRFF.

The J gene is TRBJ1-3, the V gene TRBV7-8; no clear D gene. Trimming shortened V by 4 bases and J by 1 base, and 14 bases separated the two germline ends. The CDR3 has 16 amino acids. Germline V gene sequence: CDR1 SGHVS, CDR2 FQNEAQ. Written as DNA, the CDR3 is TGTGCCAGCAGCTCGTACATGGGCCCTTCTGGAAACACCATATATTTT. Its protein is CASSSYMGPSGNTIYF.

The V gene is TRBV27, the J gene TRBJ2-7, with 7 bases fitting TRBD1. This CDR3 is 14 amino acids long. V was clipped by 5 bases and J by 4 bases; unmatched bases: 8. Germline assignment: CDR1 MNHEY and CDR2 SMNVEV (reference sequence). CDR3 sequence reads: CASSLQPRGYEQYF. Here the CDR3 DNA reads TGTGCCAGCAGTCTACAACCCAGGGGGTACGAGCAGTACTTC.

The chain has TRBV21-1 and TRBJ2-7; the DNA was not compared with TRBD1, the D call given in the table. TRBV21-1 is given as a pseudogene. This CDR3 spans 15 amino acids. As DNA, the CDR3 is TGTGCCAGCAGCACCCCTGGGACAGAAATCTACGAGCAGTACTTC. It specifies CASSTPGTEIYEQYF.

The CDR3 loop is CASTRGDYGAGELFF. The CDR3 region has the DNA TGTGCCAGCACTCGGGGGGACTATGGGGCCGGGGAGCTGTTTTTT. This chain connects TRBV28 to TRBJ2-2, with 7 nucleotides matching TRBD2. CDR3 length: 15 residues. Germline V gene lookup returns CDR1 MDHEN and CDR2 SYDVKM. Trimming at V came to 7 bases and at J to 6 bases, leaving 11 bases not matched to a gene.

V gene TRBV15 combines with J gene TRBJ2-1; D call uncertain. Trimming took 4 bases from V and 5 from J, leaving 15 bases between them. The CDR3 sequence is 15 residues long. From germline, CDR1 is LNHNV and CDR2 YYDKDF (reference sequence). The CDR3 bases are TGTGCCACCAGCACTCGGCATAGCACCCACAATGAGCAGTTCTTC. Its translation is CATSTRHSTHNEQFF.

The CDR3 spells CASSLGAGYNEQFF. The CDR3 nucleotides read TGTGCCAGCAGCTTAGGAGCGGGTTACAATGAGCAGTTCTTC. The chain combines TRBV7-2 with TRBJ2-1, with D tentatively TRBD2 (6 bases). The CDR3 consists of 14 residues. V lost 1 base and J lost 4, with 8 bases in between. Germline loops: CDR1 SGHTA, CDR2 FQGNSA.

This chain connects TRBV5-1 to TRBJ2-1; D perhaps matches TRBD1 (6 bases). In germline, CDR1 is SGHRS, CDR2 YFSETQ. This CDR3 is 16 amino acids long. V lost 0 bases and J lost 0, with 10 bases in between. This CDR3 reads CASSLVTGSSYNEQFF. The CDR3, as DNA: TGCGCCAGCAGCTTGGTCACAGGGAGCTCCTACAATGAGCAGTTCTTC.

The rearrangement links TRBV5-1 to TRBJ2-3; perhaps TRBD1 as D (5 bases). Germline lookup yields CDR1 SGHRS and CDR2 YFSETQ. The V end was cut by 3 bases, the J end by 0 bases, with 14 bases between. This CDR3 is 16 amino acids long. The CDR3 nucleotides read TGCGCCAGCAGCTCCTTGGGGCACAAGAGCACAGATACGCAGTATTTT. Protein: CASSSLGHKSTDTQYF.

This chain uses TRBV7-8 with TRBJ1-2; 10 bases fit TRBD1. Germline CDR1 and CDR2: SGHVS and FQNEAQ. CDR3 length: 16 amino acids. After removal of 2 bases from V and 6 bases from J, the junction contained 9 bases not matched to a gene. The CDR3 nucleotides read TGTGCCAGCAGCTTAAATAGACAGGGGGCGCGGAATGGCTACACCTTC. It is translated as CASSLNRQGARNGYTF. The variable domain in full, completed from reference TRBV7-8 and TRBJ1-2, reads GAGVSQSPRYKVAKRGQDVALRCDPISGHVSLFWYQQALGQGPEFLTYFQNEAQLDKSGLPSDRFFAERPEGSVSTLKIQRTQQEDSAVYLCASSLNRQGARNGYTFGSGTRLTVV.

This clone came up once. The chain uses TRBV11-2 and TRBJ2-5; D perhaps matches TRBD1 (6 bases). Trimming took off 5 bases at V and 3 bases at J, with 16 bases between the two ends. CDR1 and CDR2 (germline): SGHAT, FQNNGV. This CDR3 is built from 15 residues. CDR3 coding DNA: TGTGCCAGCAGCGGGTGGGGGCGAGGGGAAGAGACCCAGTACTTC. Its translation: CASSGWGRGEETQYF.

The chain uses TRBV2 and TRBJ2-2, with 7 bases aligning to TRBD2. V dropped 6 bases and J dropped 7; count of bases not matched to a gene: 5. This CDR3 spans 13 amino acids. CDR1 and CDR2 (germline): SNHLY, FYNNEI. The CDR3 DNA follows: TGTGCCAGCAGGGAGGGAGGGAACGGGGAGCTGTTTTTT. This translates into CASREGGNGELFF. Using reference TRBV2 and TRBJ2-2 for the parts outside the CDR3, the full variable domain is EPEVTQTPSHQVTQMGQEVILRCVPISNHLYFYWYRQILGQKVEFLVSFYNNEISEKSEIFDDQFSVERPDGSNFTLKIRSTKLEDSAMYFCASREGGNGELFFGEGSRLTVL.

V and J are TRBV23-1 and TRBJ1-2, with 7 bases lining up with TRBD1. TRBV23-1 falls under the ORF class, with uncertain function. CDR3 length: 17 residues. V trimming: 7 bases; J trimming: 5 bases; junction bases outside the gene matches: 19. The chain's CDR3 is CASIRRCGQVFRYGYTF. In DNA form, the CDR3 reads TGCGCCAGCATTCGAAGATGCGGACAGGTCTTCCGGTATGGCTACACCTTC.

This chain links TRBV27 with TRBJ2-5; a possible D gene is TRBD1 (6 bases). V was shortened by 2 bases and J by 2 bases, with 18 bases between the two germline ends. Germline assignment: CDR1 MNHEY and CDR2 SMNVEV (reference sequence). This CDR3 spans 17 amino acids. CDR3 protein: CASSLIYGQPFQETQYF. In DNA form, the CDR3 reads TGTGCCAGCAGTTTAATTTACGGACAGCCCTTTCAAGAGACCCAGTACTTC.

J is TRBJ2-7 and V is TRBV27, with TRBD2 matching over 7 bases. The V and J ends lost 4 bases and 6 bases, in that order; junction bases with no gene match: 3. CDR3 size: 12 residues. CDR1 is MNHEY and CDR2 is SMNVEV in the germline V gene (reference sequence). DNA of the CDR3: TGTGCCAGCAGTTCACCGGGAGGCGAGCAGTACTTC. Encoded protein: CASSSPGGEQYF.

The V call is TRBV5-6, the J call TRBJ1-1; perhaps TRBD1 as D (6 bases). The CDR3 has 14 residues. V lost 0 bases and J lost 5, with 11 bases in between. The germline V gene has CDR1 SGHDT and CDR2 YYEEEE. The DNA for the CDR3 is TGTGCCAGCAGCTTGGTTAGGGGGAAGACTGAAGCTTTCTTT. This codes for CASSLVRGKTEAFF.

This clone was seen a single time. The genes are TRBV4-1 and TRBJ1-5; D not resolved. Germline-derived CDR1 and CDR2 are MGHRA and YSYEKL. The CDR3 totals 15 residues. Deletions cut 0 bases from V and 2 bases from J, with 8 bases between. The CDR3 is CASSQDWAGNQPQHF. The CDR3 region has the DNA TGCGCCAGCAGCCAAGATTGGGCAGGCAATCAGCCCCAGCATTTT.

This chain links TRBV7-8 with TRBJ1-5; possible D gene TRBD1, 5 bases. Deletions cut 1 base from V and 0 bases from J, with 13 bases between. Per germline, CDR1 SGHVS and CDR2 FQNEAQ. This CDR3 comprises 17 residues. This CDR3 is CASSLGLRGGSNQPQHF. DNA for the CDR3: TGTGCCAGCAGCTTAGGGTTGCGCGGGGGTAGCAATCAGCCCCAGCATTTT. Using reference TRBV7-8 and TRBJ1-5 for the parts outside the CDR3, the full variable domain is GAGVSQSPRYKVAKRGQDVALRCDPISGHVSLFWYQQALGQGPEFLTYFQNEAQLDKSGLPSDRFFAERPEGSVSTLKIQRTQQEDSAVYLCASSLGLRGGSNQPQHFGDGTRLSIL.

This chain joins TRBV18 and TRBJ2-7, with 7 nucleotides matching TRBD2. The CDR3 is made up of 15 amino acids. Unmatched junction bases numbered 9, after V lost 4 bases and J lost 3 bases. Germline CDR1 is KGHSH and CDR2 is LQKENI. The CDR3 here is CASSQLVAGVYEQYF. As DNA, the CDR3 is TGTGCCAGCTCACAATTGGTGGCGGGGGTCTACGAGCAGTACTTC.

V is TRBV6-1 and J is TRBJ2-7, with 11 bases matching TRBD1. Germline V gene data show CDR1 as MNHNS and CDR2 as SASEGT. The CDR3 is 13 residues long. After removal of 4 bases from V and 7 bases from J, the junction contained 3 bases not matched to a gene. The CDR3 loop is CASSAGQGGEQYF. For the CDR3, the DNA is TGTGCCAGCAGTGCGGGACAGGGGGGAGAGCAGTACTTC.

This clone was seen a few times. The chain is built from TRBV5-1 and TRBJ1-1, with 9 bases aligning to TRBD1. Germline V gene data show CDR1 as SGHRS and CDR2 as YFSETQ. The junction had 6 bases not matched to a gene; V was cut back by 7 bases and J by 8 bases. The CDR3 sequence is 12 residues long. CDR3 nucleotide sequence: TGCGCCAGCTACGGGACAGGGAGGGAAGCTTTCTTT. It specifies CASYGTGREAFF.

This chain uses TRBV13 with TRBJ2-7; 8 bases agree with TRBD1. Unmatched junction bases numbered 3, after V lost 2 bases and J lost 6 bases. Germline loops: CDR1 PRHDT, CDR2 FYEKMQ (reference sequence). The length of the CDR3 is 13 residues. The CDR3 loop is CASSLTRGREQYF. In nucleotides, the CDR3 is TGTGCCAGCAGCTTAACCAGGGGGCGCGAGCAGTACTTC.

The J gene is TRBJ2-7, the V gene TRBV27; D is unresolved. CDR3 size: 13 residues. CDR1 and CDR2 (germline): MNHEY, SMNVEV (reference sequence). Trimming removed 5 bases from V and 3 bases from J, with 11 bases in between. CDR3 DNA: TGTGCCAGCAGTATTACAGCCCACTACGAGCAGTACTTC. This codes for CASSITAHYEQYF.

This chain uses TRBV11-2 with TRBJ2-7, with D perhaps TRBD1 (6 bases). From germline, CDR1 is SGHAT and CDR2 FQNNGV. The CDR3 length is 16 residues. Trimming took off 5 bases at V and 0 bases at J, with 17 bases between the two ends. CDR3 loop: CASSQRTGHPSYEQYF. In DNA form, the CDR3 reads TGTGCCAGCAGCCAGAGGACGGGACACCCCTCCTACGAGCAGTACTTC.